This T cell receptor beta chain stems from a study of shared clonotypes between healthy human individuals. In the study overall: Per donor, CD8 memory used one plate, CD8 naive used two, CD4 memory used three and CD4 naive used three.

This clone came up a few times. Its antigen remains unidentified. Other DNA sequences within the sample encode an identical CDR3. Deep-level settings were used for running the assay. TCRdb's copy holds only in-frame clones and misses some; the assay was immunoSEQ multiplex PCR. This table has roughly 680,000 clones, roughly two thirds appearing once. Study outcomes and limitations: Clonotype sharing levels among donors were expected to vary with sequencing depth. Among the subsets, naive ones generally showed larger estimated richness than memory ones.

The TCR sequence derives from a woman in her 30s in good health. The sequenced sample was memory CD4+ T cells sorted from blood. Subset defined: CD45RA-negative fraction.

CDR3 in amino acids: CSAFIYGYTF. The CDR3 coding sequence is TGCAGTGCATTCATCTATGGCTACACCTTC. The V call is TRBV20-1, the J call TRBJ1-2; D is undetermined. V was trimmed by 6 bases and J by 4 bases, leaving 6 bases between them. CDR1 is DFQATT and CDR2 is SNEGSKA in the germline V gene (reference sequence). The CDR3 extends over 10 amino acids.